This T cell receptor (beta chain) is from a study of OX40 agonist ivuxolimab in advanced cancers. The CDR3 totals 17 residues. The V segment lost 0 bases and the J segment 7 bases; nucleotides outside the gene matches: 6. Germline values: CDR1 SGDLS, CDR2 YYNGEE. TCRdb's table, derived via immunoSEQ multiplex PCR, lists solely in-frame clones and lacks some. The data hold tens of thousands of clones, with about 88% observed a single time. This receptor was obtained from an adult with an advanced solid tumor such as melanoma, head and neck, liver or kidney cancer. The chain has TRBV9 and TRBJ2-1, with 14 nucleotides matching TRBD2. The material was CD4+ or CD8+ T cells sorted from blood, obtained in a trial of the OX40 agonist ivuxolimab. CDR3 in DNA: TGTGCCAGCAGCGTAGATTTGACTAGCGGGAGGGGAAATGAGCAGTTCTTC. Its protein product is CASSVDLTSGRGNEQFF.